Listed below are T cell receptor beta chains from one sample, sequenced in a study of cytomegalovirus exposure and HLA in healthy donors. Data came from immunoSEQ multiplex PCR; TCRdb stores just in-frame clones and leaves some out. The table lists over 150,000 clones, approximately 78% of them singletons, with 6.5% in the top ten. The material sequenced was PBMCs. The receptor source for this set is a woman in her 50s in good health and CMV-seropositive. Both conserved end residues are part of each CDR3.

>TRBV7-2|TRBJ1-3
CASSLSEGNTIYF
>TRBV18|TRBJ1-1
CASSPRGTGDTEAFF
>TRBV6-6|TRBJ2-3
CASSLQAFADTQYF
>TRBV7-9|TRBJ1-3
CASSPQGPGNTIYF
>TRBV5-1|TRBJ2-6
CASSMGLAGSGANGLTF
>TRBV5-4|TRBJ2-1
CASRQGGGIYNEQFF
>TRBV7-2|TRBJ1-2
CASSSGQGAGGYTF
>TRBV11-2|TRBJ1-6
CASRAPGRGSPLHF
>TRBV5-6|TRBJ1-2
CASSLDRVHGYTF
>TRBV5-1|TRBJ2-1
CASSFTSSTYNEQFF
>TRBV2|TRBJ2-6
CASRPASGGLSGANVLTF
>TRBV5-1|TRBJ2-1
CASSLEAGTTSYNEQFF
>TRBV7-6|TRBJ2-6
CASKLSGANVLTF
>TRBV4-2|TRBJ1-1
CASSQQGVDMNTEAFF
>TRBV7-6|TRBJ2-1
CASSAGLAGNNEQFF
>TRBV7-2|TRBJ2-1
CASSPRQTGGADEQFF
>TRBV5-6|TRBJ1-1
CASSSTGGTEAFF
>TRBV7-3|TRBJ2-6
CASSPSVGANGLTF
>TRBV28|TRBJ1-1
CASSSDRGAGSTEAFF
>TRBV11-2|TRBJ2-5
CASTPRSRQGQRETQYF
>TRBV28|TRBJ2-4
CASSLWASGSKGVAKNIQYF
>TRBV5-8|TRBJ2-7
CASSQDRDEQYF
>TRBV5-1|TRBJ2-3
CASGQTGGFTDTQYF
>TRBV10-3|TRBJ2-1
CAMRTSGGNNEQFF
>TRBV28|TRBJ2-5
CASSLSGETQYF
>TRBV7-9|TRBJ2-3
CASSRGGAPDTQYF